This T cell receptor beta chain is drawn from a study of blood T cell repertoires in COVID-19 (dated by TCRdb to the early 2020s). Context from the whole study: Samples from collaborators originated in the United States, Italy and Spain and spanned both the acute and convalescent phases of COVID-19. The prospective study material was composed of cDNA or gDNA derived from T cells, B-cell-depleted T cells, or PBMCs. Subjects who had been exposed to COVID-19, were actively infected with it, or had recovered from it provided the deeply sampled blood TCRbeta repertoires that made up the dataset. The repertoires were made available in a free public database intended to serve as a resource for research on the immune response to SARS-CoV-2. The samples were drawn from the first 160 participants of the ongoing ImmuneRACE study and from 1,200 or so subjects provided by 6 global collaborators. The sample metadata nearly always contained a de-identified subject ID, COVID-19 status, age in years and sex. HLA class I and class II types, where available, came from metadata supplied by the sample provider rather than from assay-based typing. Results the study describes overall, beyond this receptor: The amount of clinical and demographic metadata varied by source and participant and was provided uncurated.

TCRbeta CDR3 regions were amplified from genomic DNA using the immunoSEQ Assay, a bias-controlled multiplex PCR. The authors' pipeline ran thus. The number of nucleated cells in each sample was estimated from the amplification of reference gene primers within the assay. To quantify the absolute abundance of each unique TCRbeta CDR3 rearrangement, sequence reads were collapsed and filtered. For each sample, productive Simpson clonality was calculated by taking the square root of Simpson's diversity index across productive rearrangements. The clones in this table, taken by TCRdb from immuneACCESS, are in-frame only. Not every clone is retained; where verified, under half of the shortfall comes from an unresolved V gene, and the cause of the rest is unknown. D and trimming were read from the DNA, whereas the V and J calls and clone size are those reported in that table. The sample includes about 42,000 clones, with roughly 80% observed a single time. The leading ten clones occupy under 6% of the sample.

Whole blood was collected in K2EDTA tubes by collaborating institutions according to the institutions' own protocols. For TCRbeta analysis, collaborators shipped samples as frozen whole blood, isolated PBMCs, or DNA extracted from either of those sample types. Per the germline V gene (reference sequence), SSHAT is the CDR1 and FNYEAQ is the CDR2. The cysteine opens and the phenylalanine closes a CDR3 of 18 amino acids. Of the read, only the CDR3 DNA is kept; its 54 bases are in frame from base 1. Trimming removed 0 bases from V and 1 base from J; the gene matches leave 7 bases unexplained. Of note for this clone: It has no known antigen specificity. No per-base quality is available; no much larger clone lies one base away.

The TCR comes from a man between 50 and 59 years old with active COVID-19. The sample was peripheral blood. The rearranged chain carries TRBV7-7 and TRBJ2-5, and TRBD2 aligns with 11 junction nucleotides. The nucleotide sequence is given as TGTGCCAGCAGCTTAGCCCTAGCGGGAGGAACCCTCCAAGAGACCCAGTACTTC. Its translation reads: CASSLALAGGTLQETQYF.